This T cell receptor (beta chain) was sequenced for a study of blood T cell repertoires in COVID-19. Whole-study context: PBMCs, B-cell-depleted T cells, or T cells were the source of the cDNA or gDNA that made up the material.

Germline V gene sequence: CDR1 MDHEN, CDR2 SYDVKM. The ends were cut back, 2 bases at V and 2 bases at J, with 7 bases in the middle. This CDR3 region has 13 residues. As processed by the authors: Reference gene primer amplification in the assay estimated nucleated cell counts. The assay was immunoSEQ multiplex PCR, and TCRdb's table has in-frame clones only and misses some. D and trimming were read from the DNA, whereas the V and J calls and clone size are those reported in that table. The sample consists of more than 300,000 clones, over 75% of them appearing once. Followed longitudinally, the Seattle patients had been enrolled during active infection.

The material sequenced was peripheral blood. This sequence originates from a woman in her twenties or thirties with COVID-19, enrolled during active disease. The V gene is TRBV28, the J gene TRBJ2-7, with D unclear. CDR3 coding DNA: TGTGCCAGCAGTTTAATACAGCCCTACGAGCAGTACTTC. Its protein product is CASSLIQPYEQYF.